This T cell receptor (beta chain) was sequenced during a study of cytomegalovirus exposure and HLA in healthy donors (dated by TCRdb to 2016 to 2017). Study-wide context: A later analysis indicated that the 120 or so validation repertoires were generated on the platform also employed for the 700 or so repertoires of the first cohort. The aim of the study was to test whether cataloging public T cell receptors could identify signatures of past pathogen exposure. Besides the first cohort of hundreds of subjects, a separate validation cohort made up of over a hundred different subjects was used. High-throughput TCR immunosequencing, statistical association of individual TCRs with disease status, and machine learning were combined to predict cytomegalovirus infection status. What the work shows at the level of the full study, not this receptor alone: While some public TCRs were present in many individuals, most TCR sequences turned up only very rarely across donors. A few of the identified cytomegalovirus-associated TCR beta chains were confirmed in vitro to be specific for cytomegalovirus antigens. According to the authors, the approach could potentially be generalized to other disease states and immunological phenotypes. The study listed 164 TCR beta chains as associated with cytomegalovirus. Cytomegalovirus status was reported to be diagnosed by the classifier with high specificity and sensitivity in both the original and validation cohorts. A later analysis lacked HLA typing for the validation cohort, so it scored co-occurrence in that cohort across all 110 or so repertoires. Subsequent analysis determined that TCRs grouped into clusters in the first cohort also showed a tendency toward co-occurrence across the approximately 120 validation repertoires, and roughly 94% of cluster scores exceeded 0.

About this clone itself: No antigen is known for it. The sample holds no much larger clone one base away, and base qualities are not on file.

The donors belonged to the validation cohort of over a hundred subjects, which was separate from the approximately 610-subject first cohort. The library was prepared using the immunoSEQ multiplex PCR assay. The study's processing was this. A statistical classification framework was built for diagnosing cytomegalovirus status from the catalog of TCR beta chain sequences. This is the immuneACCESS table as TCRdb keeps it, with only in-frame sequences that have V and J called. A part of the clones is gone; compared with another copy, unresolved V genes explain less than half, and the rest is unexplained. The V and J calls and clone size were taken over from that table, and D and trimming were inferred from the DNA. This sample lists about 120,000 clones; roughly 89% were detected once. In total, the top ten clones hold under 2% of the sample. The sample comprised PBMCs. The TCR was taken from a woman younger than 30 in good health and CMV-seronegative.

The CDR3 region reads CASSLSGQDSGNTIYF. In nucleotides, the sequence is TGTGCCAGCAGTTTATCAGGCCAGGACTCTGGAAACACCATATATTTT. The chain is encoded by TRBV27 joined to TRBJ1-3; there is no confident call for the D gene. Spanning cysteine to phenylalanine, the CDR3 consists of 16 amino acids. Here the CDR3 DNA is all that survives: 48 bases in frame from base 1. The CDR1 and CDR2 encoded by the germline V gene (reference sequence) are MNHEY and SMNVEV. V and J are truncated by 0 bases and 0 bases respectively, leaving an intervening sequence of 9 bases.